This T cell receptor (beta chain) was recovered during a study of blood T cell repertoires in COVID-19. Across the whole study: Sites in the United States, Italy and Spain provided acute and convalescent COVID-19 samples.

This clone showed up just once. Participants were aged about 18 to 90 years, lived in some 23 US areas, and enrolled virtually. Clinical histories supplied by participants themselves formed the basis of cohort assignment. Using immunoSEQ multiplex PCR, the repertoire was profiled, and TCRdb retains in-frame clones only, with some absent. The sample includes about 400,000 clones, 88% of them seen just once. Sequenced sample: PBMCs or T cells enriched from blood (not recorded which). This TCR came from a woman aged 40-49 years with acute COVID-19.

This CDR3 is CASSLGTADNEQFF. The CDR3 DNA follows: TGTGCCAGCAGCTTGGGGACAGCTGACAATGAGCAGTTCTTC. V and J are TRBV5-5 and TRBJ2-1; D is possibly TRBD1 (6 bases). The germline CDR1 and CDR2 sequences are SGHKS and YYEKEE (reference sequence). The V end was cut by 0 bases, the J end by 5 bases, with 9 bases between. The length of the CDR3 is 14 residues.